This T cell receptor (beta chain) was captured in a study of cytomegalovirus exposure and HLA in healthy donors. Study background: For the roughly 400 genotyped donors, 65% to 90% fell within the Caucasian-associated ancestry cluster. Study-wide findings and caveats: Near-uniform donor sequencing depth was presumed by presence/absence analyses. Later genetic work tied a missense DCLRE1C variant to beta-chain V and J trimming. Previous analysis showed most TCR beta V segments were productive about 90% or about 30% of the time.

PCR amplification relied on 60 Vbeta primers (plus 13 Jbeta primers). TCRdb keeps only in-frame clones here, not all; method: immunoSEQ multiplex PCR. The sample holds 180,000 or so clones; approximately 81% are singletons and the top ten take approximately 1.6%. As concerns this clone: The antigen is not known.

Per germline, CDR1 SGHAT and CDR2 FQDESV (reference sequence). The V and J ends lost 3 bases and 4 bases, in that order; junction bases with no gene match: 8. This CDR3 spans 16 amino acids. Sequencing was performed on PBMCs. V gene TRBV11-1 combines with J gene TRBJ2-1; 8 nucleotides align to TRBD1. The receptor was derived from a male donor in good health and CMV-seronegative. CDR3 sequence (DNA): TGTGCCAGCAGCTTGATTGGGGGACAGGATTACAATGAGCAGTTCTTC. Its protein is CASSLIGGQDYNEQFF.